A single sample is the source of the 25 T cell receptor beta chains below, sequenced in a study of cytomegalovirus exposure and HLA in healthy donors. PCR involved 60 Vbeta and 13 Jbeta primers. Only in-frame clones appear in the TCRdb table, and some are missing; sequencing was by immunoSEQ multiplex PCR. The sample contains 130,000 or so clones, 8.5% of which appear only once. The sequenced sample consisted of PBMCs. Source of these receptors: a man in his forties in good health and CMV-seronegative.

This clone has just a few counts. V is TRBV5-1 and J is TRBJ2-3; 9 bases map to TRBD1. V shed 0 bases and J 4 bases; nucleotides not matched to a gene: 3. CDR3 size: 15 residues. CDR1 and CDR2 from the germline V gene are SGHRS and YFSETQ. The CDR3 region has the DNA TGCGCCAGCAGCTTGGACAGGGGGCGCGCAGATACGCAGTATTTT. It yields the protein CASSLDRGRADTQYF. The whole variable domain, remainder taken from reference TRBV5-1 and TRBJ2-3, is KAGVTQTPRYLIKTRGQQVTLSCSPISGHRSVSWYQQTPGQGLQFLFEYFSETQRNKGNFPGRFSGRQFSNSRSEMNVSTLELGDSALYLCASSLDRGRADTQYFGPGTRLTVL.

V usage is TRBV30 and J usage is TRBJ2-3, with a possible D match to TRBD2 (5 bases). This CDR3 is 13 amino acids long. Trimming shortened V by 3 bases and J by 2 bases, and 9 bases separated the two germline ends. Germline V gene data show CDR1 as GTSNPN and CDR2 as SVGIG (reference sequence). This CDR3 reads CAWSGVFTDTQYF. In nucleotides, the CDR3 is TGTGCCTGGAGCGGGGTCTTCACAGATACGCAGTATTTT.

This clone occurred a few times. V usage is TRBV6-1 and J usage is TRBJ2-7, with D perhaps TRBD2 (5 bases). The length of the CDR3 is 13 residues. In germline, CDR1 is MNHNS, CDR2 SASEGT. V was pared by 1 base and J by 6 bases, with 10 bases between. The chain's CDR3 is CASSEGTSGEQYF. For the CDR3, the DNA is TGTGCCAGCAGTGAAGGGACCAGCGGCGAGCAGTACTTC.

This clone was seen more than once but under ten times. The rearrangement uses TRBV27 and TRBJ1-4, with 7 bases lining up with TRBD1. V shed 9 bases, J shed 8 bases, and the junction held 15 bases outside the gene matches. CDR1 MNHEY and CDR2 SMNVEV come from the germline V gene (reference sequence). This CDR3 region has 15 residues. DNA of the CDR3: TGTGCCAGTCAGAGACAGGGTCAGACGAGCGAAAAACTGTTTTTT. Amino acid sequence: CASQRQGQTSEKLFF.

V is TRBV18 and J is TRBJ1-4, with TRBD1 identical over 7 bases. V lost 4 bases and J lost 8; bases outside the gene matches: 4. Germline loops: CDR1 KGHSH, CDR2 LQKENI. The CDR3 has 13 amino acids. CDR3 in DNA: TGTGCCAGCTCACAAGACAGGGTGGAAAAACTGTTTTTT. It encodes CASSQDRVEKLFF.

CDR3 coding DNA: TGCGCCAGCAGCACGCAACAGGGCTGGAACACTGAAGCTTTCTTT. It translates to CASSTQQGWNTEAFF. The chain is built from TRBV4-1 and TRBJ1-1; possibly TRBD1 for D (6 bases). Germline V gene lookup returns CDR1 MGHRA and CDR2 YSYEKL. This CDR3 is 15 amino acids long. Trimming cost V 5 bases and J 1 base, with 14 bases left between them.

V usage is TRBV6-5 and J usage is TRBJ1-5; TRBD1 matches at 7 bases. The trim removed 6 bases at V and 3 bases at J, leaving 5 bases unmatched. Germline CDR1 is MNHEY and CDR2 is SVGAGI. This CDR3 contains 14 residues. The CDR3, as DNA: TGTGCCAGCAGATCTACAGGGGACAATCAGCCCCAGCATTTT. It yields the protein CASRSTGDNQPQHF.

This clone has just a few counts. The CDR3 nucleotides read TGTGCCAGCTCACCCGGGGATAACTATGGCTACACCTTC. The encoded protein is CASSPGDNYGYTF. The rearrangement links TRBV18 to TRBJ1-2; D uncertain. There are 13 residues in the CDR3. V was clipped by 3 bases and J by 1 base, with 6 bases between them. Looked up from germline, CDR1 is KGHSH and CDR2 is LQKENI.

This clone has just a few counts. This chain uses TRBV4-3 with TRBJ2-4, with 9 nucleotides matching TRBD1. The trim removed 1 base at V and 8 bases at J, leaving 6 bases unmatched. The CDR3 loop spans 15 amino acids. Germline V gives CDR1 LGHNA, CDR2 YSLEER. CDR3 bases: TGCGCCAGCAGCCAAGGCGGGACAGGGTCCGACATTCAGTACTTC. It is translated as CASSQGGTGSDIQYF.

This clone was seen a few times. The chain couples TRBV19 to TRBJ1-3, with 7 bases lining up with TRBD1. Germline CDR1 LNHDA, CDR2 SQIVND (reference sequence). The junction had 9 bases not matched to a gene; V was cut back by 8 bases and J by 8 bases. This CDR3 region has 13 residues. The CDR3 protein is CASGGGQADTIYF. As DNA, the CDR3 is TGTGCCAGTGGGGGCGGACAGGCGGACACCATATATTTT.

The chain joins TRBV5-1 to TRBJ2-2; 12 nucleotides match TRBD2. After removal of 5 bases from V and 5 bases from J, the junction contained 7 bases not matched to a gene. The germline V gene has CDR1 SGHRS and CDR2 YFSETQ. This CDR3 has 16 amino acids. Here the CDR3 reads CASSRGLAGTTGELFF. The CDR3 nucleotides read TGCGCCAGCAGTCGAGGACTAGCGGGGACAACCGGGGAGCTGTTTTTT.

This clone has only a few counts. This chain joins TRBV6-1 and TRBJ2-7, with D possibly matching TRBD1 (5 bases). Per the germline V gene, CDR1 is MNHNS and CDR2 is SASEGT. Trimming cost V 6 bases and J 3 bases, with 18 bases left between them. This CDR3 region has 15 residues. Here the CDR3 reads CASRTFDRTDYEQYF. CDR3 sequence (DNA): TGTGCCAGCAGAACCTTTGACAGAACAGACTACGAGCAGTACTTC.

The chain recombines TRBV7-6 with TRBJ2-5; possible D gene TRBD2, 5 bases. Germline values: CDR1 SGHVS, CDR2 FNYEAQ. Trimming left V 4 bases short and J 5 bases short, with 14 bases between. CDR3 length equals 14 residues. In nucleotides, the CDR3 is TGTGCCAGCAGCTCCTATGGGGAGCGGGAGACCCAGTACTTC. It translates to CASSSYGERETQYF. Complete variable domain (other parts from reference TRBV7-6 and TRBJ2-5): GAGVSQSPRYKVTKRGQDVALRCDPISGHVSLYWYRQALGQGPEFLTYFNYEAQQDKSGLPNDRFSAERPEGSISTLTIQRTEQRDSAMYRCASSSYGERETQYFGPGTRLLVL.

This clone has more than one count but fewer than ten. The chain carries TRBV6-1 and TRBJ2-3; 11 bases agree with TRBD2. The CDR3 is 16 residues long. Germline V CDR1 and CDR2: MNHNS, SASEGT. Unmatched junction bases numbered 7, after V lost 2 bases and J lost 6 bases. The CDR3 sequence is CASSELASGGYDTQYF. CDR3 sequence (DNA): TGTGCCAGCAGTGAACTGGCTAGCGGGGGGTATGATACGCAGTATTTT.

This clone has more than one count but fewer than ten. V is TRBV9 and J is TRBJ2-2; 9 bases agree with TRBD2. The CDR3 consists of 15 residues. V trimming: 4 bases; J trimming: 2 bases; junction bases outside the gene matches: 3. Germline lookup yields CDR1 SGDLS and CDR2 YYNGEE. The CDR3 DNA is TGTGCCAGCAGCCCAGGGACTAGCAACACCGGGGAGCTGTTTTTT. This codes for CASSPGTSNTGELFF.

V is TRBV7-2 and J is TRBJ1-1; D gene unclear. With 1 base removed from V and 1 base from J, the gap between germline ends came to 10 bases. This CDR3 is built from 15 residues. Germline V lookup: CDR1 SGHTA, CDR2 FQGNSA. The CDR3 protein is CASSLVREWNTEAFF. CDR3 nucleotide sequence: TGTGCCAGCAGCTTAGTGCGCGAATGGAACACTGAAGCTTTCTTT.

There are a few counts of this clone. The J gene is TRBJ2-7, the V gene TRBV4-1; 9 positions agree with TRBD1. This CDR3 region has 15 residues. V shed 0 bases and J 3 bases; nucleotides not matched to a gene: 3. The germline CDR1 and CDR2 sequences are MGHRA and YSYEKL. The CDR3 nucleotides are TGCGCCAGCAGCCAAGATGGACAGGGGAACTACGAGCAGTACTTC. Its translation is CASSQDGQGNYEQYF.

The chain employs TRBV18 and TRBJ2-6; D gene unclear. Germline values: CDR1 KGHSH, CDR2 LQKENI. V dropped 4 bases and J dropped 0 bases, with 10 bases sitting between them. This CDR3 is built from 16 residues. The CDR3 spells CASSLTPSSGANVLTF. CDR3 DNA: TGTGCCAGCTCACTTACTCCCTCCTCTGGGGCCAACGTCCTGACTTTC.

This chain's CDR3 is CASSLRDYPYEQYF. CDR3 coding DNA: TGTGCCAGCAGTCTCCGGGACTATCCCTACGAGCAGTACTTC. This chain connects TRBV6-5 to TRBJ2-7, with 7 positions matching TRBD2. The CDR3 has 14 residues. CDR1 MNHEY and CDR2 SVGAGI come from the germline V gene. Trimming took 5 bases from V and 2 from J; bases not matched to a gene: 6.

The chain couples TRBV6-6 to TRBJ1-2; possibly TRBD1 for D (5 bases). Trimming removed 7 bases at V and 11 bases at J, with 20 bases between. CDR1 is MNHNY and CDR2 is SVGAGI in the germline V gene (reference sequence). CDR3 length equals 13 residues. This CDR3 is CASTPAGLSVYTF. The CDR3 coding sequence is TGTGCCAGCACCCCAGCAGGGCTGTCCGTTTACACCTTC.

This chain joins TRBV27 and TRBJ2-5, with D possibly TRBD1 on 6 matching bases. The V gene's germline CDR1 is MNHEY and CDR2 SMNVEV (reference sequence). This CDR3 comprises 18 residues. The V and J ends lost 5 bases and 5 bases respectively, with 27 bases between them. The CDR3 sequence: CASSAFTGKEVGQETQYF. DNA for the CDR3: TGTGCCAGCAGTGCCTTTACAGGGAAGGAGGTCGGTCAGGAGACCCAGTACTTC.

This clone was seen a handful of times. V is TRBV4-1 and J is TRBJ1-4; a weak D match, TRBD1 (5 bases). The V gene lost 1 base and the J gene lost 8 bases, with 11 bases spanning the gap. The CDR3 totals 14 residues. The germline CDR1 and CDR2 sequences are MGHRA and YSYEKL. CDR3 DNA: TGCGCCAGCAGCCAAGGGGGGGTAAGGGAAAAACTGTTTTTT. Protein sequence: CASSQGGVREKLFF.

This clone was observed a handful of times. At one boundary the junction diverges from the germline segment, which might be a read error. The V call is TRBV6-1, the J call TRBJ2-1; a weak D match, TRBD2 (6 bases). The CDR3 spans 14 residues. CDR1 is MNHNS, CDR2 SASEGT, per germline. The CDR3: CASSPTSSYNDQFF. The CDR3 nucleotides are TGTGCCAGCAGTCCAACTAGCTCCTACAATGATCAGTTCTTC.

This clone has only a few counts. The V call is TRBV29-1, the J call TRBJ2-3; a weak D match, TRBD2 (6 bases). CDR1 SQVTM and CDR2 ANQGSEA come from the germline V gene. The CDR3 is 13 amino acids. Trimming removed 7 bases at V and 3 bases at J, with 14 bases between. CDR3 nucleotide sequence: TGCAGCGCACGACGGGCGGGGACAGATACGCAGTATTTT. It specifies CSARRAGTDTQYF.

The genes are TRBV6-1 and TRBJ2-3; 14 nucleotides match TRBD2. Germline-derived CDR1 and CDR2 are MNHNS and SASEGT. The CDR3 has 18 residues. The junction had 5 bases not matched to a gene; V was cut back by 3 bases and J by 0 bases. CDR3 in DNA: TGTGCCAGCAGTGAGACTAGCGGGGGGGTTTTTAGCACAGATACGCAGTATTTT. It is translated as CASSETSGGVFSTDTQYF.